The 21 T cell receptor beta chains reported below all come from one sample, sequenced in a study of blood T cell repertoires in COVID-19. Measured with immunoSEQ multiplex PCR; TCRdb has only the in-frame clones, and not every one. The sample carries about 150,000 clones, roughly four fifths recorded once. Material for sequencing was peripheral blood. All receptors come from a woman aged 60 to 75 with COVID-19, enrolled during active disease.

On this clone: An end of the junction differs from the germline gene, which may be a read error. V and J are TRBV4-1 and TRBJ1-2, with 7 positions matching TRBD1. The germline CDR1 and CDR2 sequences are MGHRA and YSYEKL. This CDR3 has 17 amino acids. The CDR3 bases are TGCGCCAGCAGTCAAGATCTTGGACAGGCAACTACCTATGGCTACACCTTC. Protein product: CASSQDLGQATTYGYTF.

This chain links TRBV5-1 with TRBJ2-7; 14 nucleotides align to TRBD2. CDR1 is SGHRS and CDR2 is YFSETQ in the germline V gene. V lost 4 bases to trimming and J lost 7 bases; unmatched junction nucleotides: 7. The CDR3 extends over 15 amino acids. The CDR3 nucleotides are TGCGCCAGCAGCCAGGGACTAGCGGGAGTGGGAGAGCAGTACTTC. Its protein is CASSQGLAGVGEQYF. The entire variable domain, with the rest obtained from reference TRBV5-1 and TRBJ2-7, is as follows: KAGVTQTPRYLIKTRGQQVTLSCSPISGHRSVSWYQQTPGQGLQFLFEYFSETQRNKGNFPGRFSGRQFSNSRSEMNVSTLELGDSALYLCASSQGLAGVGEQYFGPGTRLTVT.

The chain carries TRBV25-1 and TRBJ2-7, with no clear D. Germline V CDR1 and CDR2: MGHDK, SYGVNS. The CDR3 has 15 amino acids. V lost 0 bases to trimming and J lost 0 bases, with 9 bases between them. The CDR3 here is CASSEYIPSSYEQYV. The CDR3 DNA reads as TGTGCCAGCAGTGAATACATTCCGAGCTCCTACGAGCAGTACGTC.

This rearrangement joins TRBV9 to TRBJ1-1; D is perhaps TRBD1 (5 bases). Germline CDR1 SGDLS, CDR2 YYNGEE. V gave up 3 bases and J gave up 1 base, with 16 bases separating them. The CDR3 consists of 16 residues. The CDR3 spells CASSDAKRDRNTEAFF. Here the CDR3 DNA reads TGTGCCAGCAGCGACGCGAAAAGAGACAGGAACACTGAAGCTTTCTTT.

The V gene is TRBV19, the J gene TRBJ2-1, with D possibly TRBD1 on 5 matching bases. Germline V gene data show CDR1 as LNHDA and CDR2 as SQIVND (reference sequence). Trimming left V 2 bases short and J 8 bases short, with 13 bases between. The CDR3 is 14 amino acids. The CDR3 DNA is TGTGCCAGTAGTATATCCATACCCAGGGATGAGCAGTTCTTC. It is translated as CASSISIPRDEQFF.

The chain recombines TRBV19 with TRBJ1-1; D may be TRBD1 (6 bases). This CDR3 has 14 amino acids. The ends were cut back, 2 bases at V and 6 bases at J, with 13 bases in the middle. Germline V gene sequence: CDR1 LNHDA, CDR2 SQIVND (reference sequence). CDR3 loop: CASSIPTGKAEAFF. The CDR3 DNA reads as TGTGCCAGTAGTATACCTACAGGGAAGGCTGAAGCTTTCTTT.

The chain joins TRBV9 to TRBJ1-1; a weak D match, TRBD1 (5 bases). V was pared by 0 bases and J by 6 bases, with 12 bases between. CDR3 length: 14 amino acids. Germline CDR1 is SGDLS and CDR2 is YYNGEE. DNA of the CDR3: TGTGCCAGCAGCGTAGTTTCGACAGTGGCTGAAGCTTTCTTT. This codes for CASSVVSTVAEAFF.

The CDR3 DNA reads as TGCGCCAGCAAGGACAGGGACAGGATTGGCACTGAAGCTTTCTTT. This codes for CASKDRDRIGTEAFF. The V and J genes are TRBV5-1 and TRBJ1-1; 8 bases are a match to TRBD1. This CDR3 comprises 15 residues. Per the germline V gene, CDR1 is SGHRS and CDR2 is YFSETQ. Germline trimming cut 6 bases from V and 4 bases from J; bases unmatched to any gene: 11.

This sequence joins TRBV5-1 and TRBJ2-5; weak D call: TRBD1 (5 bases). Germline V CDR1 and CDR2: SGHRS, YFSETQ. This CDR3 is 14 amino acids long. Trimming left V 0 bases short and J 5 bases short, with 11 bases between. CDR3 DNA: TGCGCCAGCAGCTTGGGGCAGGGTAGGGAGACCCAGTACTTC. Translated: CASSLGQGRETQYF.

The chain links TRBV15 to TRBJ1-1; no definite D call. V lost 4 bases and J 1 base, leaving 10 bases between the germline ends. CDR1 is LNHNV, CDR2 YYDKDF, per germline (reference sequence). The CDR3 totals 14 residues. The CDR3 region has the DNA TGTGCCACCAGCACCCGGGATTCGAACACTGAAGCTTTCTTT. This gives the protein CATSTRDSNTEAFF.

CDR3 DNA sequence: TGTGCCAGCAAGGCCGGGTTTGATGAGCAGTTCTTC. Its protein is CASKAGFDEQFF. The gene calls are TRBV6-5 and TRBJ2-1; no reliable D call. This CDR3 contains 12 residues. Germline assignment: CDR1 MNHEY and CDR2 SVGAGI. The V and J ends lost 7 bases and 8 bases respectively, with 12 bases between them.

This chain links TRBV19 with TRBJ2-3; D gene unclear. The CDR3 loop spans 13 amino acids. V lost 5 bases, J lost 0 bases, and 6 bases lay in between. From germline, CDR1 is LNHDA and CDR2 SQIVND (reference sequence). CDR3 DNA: TGTGCCAGTAGTCTTACTAGCACAGATACGCAGTATTTT. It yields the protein CASSLTSTDTQYF.

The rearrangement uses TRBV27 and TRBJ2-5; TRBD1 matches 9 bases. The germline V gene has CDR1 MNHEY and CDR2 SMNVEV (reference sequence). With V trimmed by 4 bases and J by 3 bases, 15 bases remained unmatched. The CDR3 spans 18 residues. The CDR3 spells CASSSTGGSRGGKETQYF. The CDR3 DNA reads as TGTGCCAGCAGTTCGACAGGGGGATCTAGAGGGGGTAAAGAGACCCAGTACTTC.

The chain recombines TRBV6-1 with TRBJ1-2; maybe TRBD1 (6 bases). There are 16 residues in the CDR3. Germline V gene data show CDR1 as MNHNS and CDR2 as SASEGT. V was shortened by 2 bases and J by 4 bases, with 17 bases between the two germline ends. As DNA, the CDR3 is TGTGCCAGCAGTGAAAGCAGCCCGGGGGGCGGCTATGGCTACACCTTC. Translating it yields CASSESSPGGGYGYTF.

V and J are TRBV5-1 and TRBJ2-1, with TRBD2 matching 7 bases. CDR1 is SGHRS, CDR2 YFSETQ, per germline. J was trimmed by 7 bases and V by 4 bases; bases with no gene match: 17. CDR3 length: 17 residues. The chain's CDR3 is CASSSHGPGGLGNEQFF. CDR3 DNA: TGCGCCAGCAGCAGCCACGGTCCGGGAGGCCTAGGGAATGAGCAGTTCTTC.

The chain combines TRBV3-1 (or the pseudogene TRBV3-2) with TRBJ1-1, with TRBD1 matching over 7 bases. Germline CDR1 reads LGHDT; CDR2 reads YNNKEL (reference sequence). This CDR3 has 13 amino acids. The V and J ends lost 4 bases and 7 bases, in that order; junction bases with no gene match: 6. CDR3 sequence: CASSRHDRDEAFF. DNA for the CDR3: TGTGCCAGCAGCCGACACGACAGGGATGAAGCTTTCTTT.

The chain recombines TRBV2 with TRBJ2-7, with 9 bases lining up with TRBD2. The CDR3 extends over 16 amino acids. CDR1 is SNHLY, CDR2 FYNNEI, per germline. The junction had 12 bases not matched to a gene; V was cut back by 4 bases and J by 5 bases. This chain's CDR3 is CASSGPLAGERNEQYV. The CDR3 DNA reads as TGTGCCAGCAGTGGTCCCTTAGCGGGGGAGCGGAACGAGCAGTACGTC.

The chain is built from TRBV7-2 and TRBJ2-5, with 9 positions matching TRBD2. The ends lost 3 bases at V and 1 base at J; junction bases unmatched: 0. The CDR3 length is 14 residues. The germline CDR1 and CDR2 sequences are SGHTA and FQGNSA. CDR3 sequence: CASSLTSGQETQYF. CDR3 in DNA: TGTGCCAGCAGCTTGACTAGCGGCCAAGAGACCCAGTACTTC.

The CDR3 protein is CASSTTRQGLQHF. The CDR3 region has the DNA TGTGCCAGTAGTACGACCCGACAGGGACTCCAGCATTTT. This rearrangement joins TRBV19 to TRBJ1-5, with 7 bases identical to TRBD1. CDR3 length: 13 amino acids. In germline, CDR1 is LNHDA, CDR2 SQIVND (reference sequence). V was clipped by 4 bases and J by 12 bases; unmatched bases: 9.

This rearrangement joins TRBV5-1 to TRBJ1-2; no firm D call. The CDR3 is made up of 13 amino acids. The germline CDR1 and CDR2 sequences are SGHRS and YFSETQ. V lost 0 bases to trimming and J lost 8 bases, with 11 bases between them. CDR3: CASSLEGSGGYTF. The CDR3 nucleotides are TGCGCCAGCAGCTTGGAAGGTTCGGGAGGCTACACCTTC.

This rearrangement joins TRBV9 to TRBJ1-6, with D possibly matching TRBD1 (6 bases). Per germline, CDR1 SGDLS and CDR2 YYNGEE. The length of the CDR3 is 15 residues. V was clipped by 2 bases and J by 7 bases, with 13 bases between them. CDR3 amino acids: CASSVRQVANSPLHF. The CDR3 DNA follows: TGTGCCAGCAGCGTGAGACAGGTTGCCAATTCACCCCTCCACTTT.